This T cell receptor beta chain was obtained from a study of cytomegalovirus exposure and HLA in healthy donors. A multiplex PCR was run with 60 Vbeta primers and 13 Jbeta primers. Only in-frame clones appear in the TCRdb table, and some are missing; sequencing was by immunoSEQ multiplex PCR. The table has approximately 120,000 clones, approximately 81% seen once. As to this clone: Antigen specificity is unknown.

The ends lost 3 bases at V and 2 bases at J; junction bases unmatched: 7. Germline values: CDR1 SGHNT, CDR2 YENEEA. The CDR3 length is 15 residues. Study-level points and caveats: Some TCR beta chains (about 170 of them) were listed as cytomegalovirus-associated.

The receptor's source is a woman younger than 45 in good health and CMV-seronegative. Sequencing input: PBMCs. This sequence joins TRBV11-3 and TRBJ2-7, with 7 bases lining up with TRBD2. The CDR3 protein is CASSFRSSGPYEQYF. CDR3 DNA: TGTGCCAGCAGCTTTAGGTCTAGCGGACCCTACGAGCAGTACTTC.